The rows below give T cell receptor beta chains drawn from one sample of a study of OX40 agonist ivuxolimab in advanced cancers. Clones were sequenced by immunoSEQ multiplex PCR, and TCRdb holds only the in-frame ones, with some missing. The data contain around 68,000 clones, more than 85% of them singletons. Sequenced here: CD4+ or CD8+ T cells sorted from blood, sampled in a trial of the OX40 agonist ivuxolimab. These receptors were taken from an adult with an advanced solid tumor such as melanoma, head and neck, liver or kidney cancer. CDR3s include the opening cysteine and the closing phenylalanine or tryptophan. The D gene is left open where the match is weak.

j_gene | v_gene | d_gene | CDR3aa | CDR3nt
TRBJ1-2 | TRBV30 | . | CAWSVQRQAMTF | TGTGCCTGGAGTGTACAACGACAGGCGATGACCTTC
TRBJ2-5 | TRBV2 | TRBD2 | CASSEVRGGQETQYF | TGTGCCAGCAGTGAAGTGAGGGGAGGGCAAGAGACCCAGTACTTC
TRBJ1-5 | TRBV30 | TRBD1 | CAYGTGSNQPQHF | TGTGCCTACGGGACAGGTTCGAATCAGCCCCAGCATTTT
TRBJ2-3 | TRBV19 | . | CANPREPDTQYF | TGTGCCAACCCAAGGGAGCCAGATACGCAGTATTTT
TRBJ1-3 | TRBV5-1 | TRBD1 | CASSPQTGGNSGNTIYF | TGCGCCAGCAGCCCCCAGACAGGGGGCAACTCTGGAAACACCATATATTTT
TRBJ2-2 | TRBV5-1 | TRBD1 | CASSLTGGADTGELFF | TGCGCCAGCAGCTTAACAGGGGGCGCAGACACCGGGGAGCTGTTTTTT
TRBJ1-1 | TRBV10-3 | . | CAISESVLGQGRTEAFF | TGTGCCATCAGTGAGTCTGTATTGGGCCAGGGCCGGACTGAAGCTTTCTTT
TRBJ1-6 | TRBV19 | TRBD1 | CASSIKGATGVGNSPLHF | TGTGCCAGTAGTATAAAGGGGGCCACAGGGGTCGGCAATTCACCCCTCCACTTT
TRBJ1-3 | TRBV19 | . | CASTPSGGNTIYF | TGTGCCAGTACCCCAAGTGGGGGAAACACCATATATTTT
TRBJ2-1 | TRBV7-8 | TRBD2 | CASSLGLAGGLGTYNEQFF | TGTGCCAGCAGCTTGGGACTAGCGGGGGGCCTAGGGACCTACAATGAGCAGTTCTTC
TRBJ1-3 | TRBV7-2 | TRBD1 | CASSLATGGEPGNTIYF | TGTGCCAGCAGCTTAGCGACAGGGGGCGAACCGGGAAACACCATATATTTT
TRBJ2-3 | TRBV13 | TRBD2 | CASSLTSGKDTQYF | TGTGCCAGCAGCCTGACTAGCGGGAAGGATACGCAGTATTTT
TRBJ1-5 | TRBV5-6 | . | CASTSRASFSNQPQHF | TGTGCCAGCACCTCTCGGGCTAGTTTTAGCAATCAGCCCCAGCATTTT
TRBJ2-4 | TRBV2 | . | CASTSAGGAKNIQYF | TGTGCCAGCACCAGCGCTGGAGGGGCCAAAAACATTCAGTACTTC
TRBJ2-3 | TRBV18 | TRBD1 | CASSPNRGTDTQYF | TGTGCCAGCTCACCAAACAGGGGTACAGATACGCAGTATTTT
TRBJ1-4 | TRBV19 | TRBD1 | CASSVGTGESMGAEKLFF | TGTGCCAGTAGTGTTGGGACAGGGGAGTCTATGGGTGCTGAAAAACTGTTTTTT
TRBJ2-3 | TRBV4-1 | TRBD2 | CASSQDYGSGNFVGTQYF | TGCGCCAGCAGCCAAGACTATGGTAGCGGGAATTTTGTGGGTACGCAGTATTTT
TRBJ2-3 | TRBV9 | . | CASSVAPGPGGGDTQYF | TGTGCCAGCAGCGTAGCCCCAGGCCCGGGGGGCGGAGATACGCAGTATTTT